These 23 T cell receptor beta chains were sequenced from one sample in a study of T cell responses to AZD1222 COVID-19 vaccine. Clones were read by immunoSEQ multiplex PCR, and TCRdb kept only the in-frame ones, dropping some. The sample lists approximately 100,000 clones, approximately 89% occurring once. Sequencing was performed on peripheral blood, taken on day 0 of AZD1222 vaccination. Receptor source: an adult in good health.

The genes are TRBV3-1 (or the pseudogene TRBV3-2) and TRBJ2-1; D is possibly TRBD1 or TRBD2 (5 bases each). The CDR3 loop spans 16 amino acids. Trimming left V 2 bases short and J 2 bases short, with 13 bases between. Germline CDR1 reads LGHDT; CDR2 reads YNNKEL (reference sequence). The CDR3 loop reads CASSQPPGPPYNEQFF. CDR3 in DNA: TGTGCCAGCAGCCAACCCCCGGGACCCCCCTACAATGAGCAGTTCTTC.

This clone was counted a few times. The chain combines TRBV11-3 with TRBJ2-2, with 9 bases fitting TRBD2. The junction had 11 bases not matched to a gene; V was cut back by 4 bases and J by 5 bases. This CDR3 has 17 amino acids. Looked up from germline, CDR1 is SGHNT and CDR2 is YENEEA. CDR3: CASSSMDLAGRTGELFF. The CDR3 coding sequence is TGTGCCAGCAGCTCGATGGATCTAGCGGGAAGGACCGGGGAGCTGTTTTTT. The full variable domain, completed using reference TRBV11-3 and TRBJ2-2, is EAGVVQSPRYKIIEKKQPVAFWCNPISGHNTLYWYLQNLGQGPELLIRYENEEAVDDSQLPKDRFSAERLKGVDSTLKIQPAELGDSAVYLCASSSMDLAGRTGELFFGEGSRLTVL.

There are a few counts of this clone. The chain employs TRBV5-1 and TRBJ1-3; D is undetermined. CDR1 is SGHRS, CDR2 YFSETQ, per germline. The V and J ends lost 0 bases and 0 bases respectively, with 7 bases between them. The CDR3 sequence is 15 residues long. The DNA of the CDR3 is TGCGCCAGCAGCTTGGACGGGCACTCTGGAAACACCATATATTTT. It translates to CASSLDGHSGNTIYF.

This clone was seen a handful of times. The rearrangement uses TRBV7-9 and TRBJ1-1; possible D gene TRBD1, 5 bases. The CDR3 loop spans 13 amino acids. V dropped 6 bases and J dropped 4 bases, with 12 bases sitting between them. Germline lookup yields CDR1 SEHNR and CDR2 FQNEAQ (reference sequence). The CDR3 loop is CASSSMGGTEAFF. In DNA, the CDR3 is TGTGCCAGCAGTTCTATGGGGGGCACTGAAGCTTTCTTT.

The gene calls are TRBV19 and TRBJ2-3, with 8 bases lining up with TRBD1. The CDR3 is made up of 15 amino acids. CDR1 and CDR2 from the germline V gene are LNHDA and SQIVND (reference sequence). Trimming removed 7 bases from V and 4 bases from J; junction bases left unmatched: 10. CDR3 coding DNA: TGTGCCAGTACCGACGGGCCCAGGGGGCCAGATACGCAGTATTTT. Residues: CASTDGPRGPDTQYF.

This sequence joins TRBV6-2 or TRBV6-3 and TRBJ1-6; 9 bases line up with TRBD1. The CDR3 totals 16 residues. With 5 bases clipped from V and 5 bases from J, the junction kept 7 bases outside the gene matches. CDR1 is MNHEY, CDR2 SVGEGT, per germline. The CDR3 loop reads CASSPGTGKDNSPLHF. As DNA, the CDR3 is TGTGCCAGCAGTCCCGGGACAGGGAAGGATAATTCACCCCTCCACTTT.

V gene TRBV12-3 or TRBV12-4 combines with J gene TRBJ2-1; no reliable D call. The V end lost 2 bases, the J end lost 14 bases, and 16 bases lay between the germline ends. This CDR3 is 13 amino acids long. The DNA of the CDR3 is TGTGCCAGCAGTTTAACCCCTGGCGGCGAGGAGTTCTTC. It codes for CASSLTPGGEEFF.

This clone was recorded a few times. The chain is built from TRBV6-5 and TRBJ2-2, with D possibly being TRBD2 (5 bases). The CDR3 loop spans 15 amino acids. Germline values: CDR1 MNHEY, CDR2 SVGAGI. With 4 bases removed from V and 5 bases from J, the gap between germline ends came to 14 bases. DNA of the CDR3: TGTGCCAGCAGTTTGGGAGCCCGAACGACCGGGGAGCTGTTTTTT. This encodes CASSLGARTTGELFF.

This sequence joins TRBV7-9 and TRBJ1-3; D unresolved. In germline, CDR1 is SEHNR, CDR2 FQNEAQ (reference sequence). The CDR3 runs 16 residues. The V end was cut by 2 bases, the J end by 0 bases, with 11 bases between. The CDR3 sequence is CASSLSQPNSGNTIYF. The CDR3 region has the DNA TGTGCCAGCAGCTTAAGTCAGCCGAACTCTGGAAACACCATATATTTT. The whole variable domain, remainder taken from reference TRBV7-9 and TRBJ1-3, is DTGVSQNPRHKITKRGQNVTFRCDPISEHNRLYWYRQTLGQGPEFLTYFQNEAQLEKSRLLSDRFSAERPKGSFSTLEIQRTEQGDSAMYLCASSLSQPNSGNTIYFGEGSWLTVV.

V is TRBV10-1 and J is TRBJ2-7, with 10 bases matching TRBD2. The CDR3 length is 14 residues. Germline trimming cut 6 bases from V and 4 bases from J; bases unmatched to any gene: 6. CDR1 is WNHNN, CDR2 SYGVQD, per germline (reference sequence). CDR3 loop: CASSPSGSAYEQYF. The CDR3 nucleotides read TGCGCCAGCAGCCCTAGCGGGAGCGCGTACGAGCAGTACTTC.

The J gene is TRBJ1-2, the V gene TRBV29-1, with 8 positions matching TRBD1. This CDR3 spans 13 amino acids. The germline V gene has CDR1 SQVTM and CDR2 ANQGSEA. Trimming cost V 5 bases and J 2 bases; bases outside gene matches: 4. The DNA for the CDR3 is TGCAGCGTTACGACAGGGGCCAACTATGGCTACACCTTC. It encodes CSVTTGANYGYTF.

V is TRBV28 and J is TRBJ1-6; D call uncertain. CDR3 length: 15 residues. V lost 1 base to trimming and J lost 5 bases, with 9 bases between them. Germline CDR1 reads MDHEN; CDR2 reads SYDVKM. In DNA, the CDR3 is TGTGCCAGCAGTTTATCGGTGCTCCATAATTCACCCCTCCACTTT. Translated: CASSLSVLHNSPLHF.

The CDR3 is CATLAFNEQFF. The CDR3 region has the DNA TGTGCCACCCTTGCCTTCAATGAGCAGTTCTTC. The chain has TRBV15 and TRBJ2-1; the D is unclear. Germline values: CDR1 LNHNV, CDR2 YYDKDF (reference sequence). The CDR3 spans 11 residues. V was trimmed by 8 bases and J by 6 bases, leaving 8 bases between them.

The V call is TRBV27, the J call TRBJ1-4; 7 positions match TRBD1. The junction had 20 bases not matched to a gene; V was cut back by 8 bases and J by 5 bases. This CDR3 contains 18 residues. Germline V gives CDR1 MNHEY, CDR2 SMNVEV (reference sequence). CDR3 amino acids: CASHEDDRDTIKNEKLFF. CDR3 coding DNA: TGTGCCAGCCACGAAGATGACAGGGATACAATTAAAAATGAAAAACTGTTTTTT.

The V call is TRBV9, the J call TRBJ2-7, with unresolved D. Trimming stripped 1 base from V and 4 bases from J, with 15 bases between. Germline loops: CDR1 SGDLS, CDR2 YYNGEE. This CDR3 has 15 amino acids. The CDR3 DNA reads as TGTGCCAGCAGCGTAAACCACGGCGGTGGGTACGAGCAGTACTTC. It translates to CASSVNHGGGYEQYF.

This chain uses TRBV4-2 with TRBJ2-1; 7 bases agree with TRBD2. V was pared by 3 bases and J by 5 bases, with 13 bases of the junction left unmatched. Germline CDR1 is LGHNA and CDR2 is YNFKEQ. The CDR3 runs 17 residues. CDR3 loop: CASSHAPGTILDNEQFF. Written as DNA, the CDR3 is TGTGCCAGCAGCCACGCCCCCGGGACTATCCTCGACAATGAGCAGTTCTTC.

The chain is built from TRBV23-1 and TRBJ2-1, with a possible D match to TRBD2 (5 bases). TRBV23-1 is noted as an ORF with a role that remains uncertain. The CDR3 runs to 14 residues. V was pared by 7 bases and J by 6 bases, with 16 bases between. The CDR3 DNA reads TGCGCCAGCACCCACTGGCGAGGGTGCAATGAGCAGTTCTTC. The encoded protein is CASTHWRGCNEQFF.

The chain couples TRBV3-1 (or the pseudogene TRBV3-2) to TRBJ1-1; 11 nucleotides line up with TRBD1. V gave up 4 bases and J gave up 4 bases; unmatched junction bases: 8. This CDR3 contains 16 residues. Germline lookup yields CDR1 LGHDT and CDR2 YNNKEL (reference sequence). CDR3 protein: CASSLDRGLDITEAFF. CDR3 coding DNA: TGTGCCAGCAGCCTGGACAGGGGGCTTGATATCACTGAAGCTTTCTTT.

In this sample, this clone turned up once. The rearrangement uses TRBV4-1 and TRBJ2-3; TRBD2 matches at 11 bases. Trimming removed 5 bases from V and 3 bases from J; junction bases left unmatched: 13. The germline V gene has CDR1 MGHRA and CDR2 YSYEKL. The CDR3 contains 18 residues. CDR3 sequence reads: CASSSRIPGLAVTDTQYF. CDR3 sequence (DNA): TGCGCCAGCAGCTCCAGAATACCGGGACTAGCGGTGACAGATACGCAGTATTTT.

This sequence joins TRBV24-1 and TRBJ2-7, with 14 positions matching TRBD2. Germline assignment: CDR1 KGHDR and CDR2 SFDVKD. J lost 3 bases, V lost 4 bases, and 1 base had no gene match. This CDR3 is built from 15 residues. The CDR3 DNA is TGTGCCACCAGTGACGGACTAGCGGGAGGCTACGAGCAGTACTTC. It translates to CATSDGLAGGYEQYF.

This clone was recorded once. The CDR3 sequence: CASRSPGHEDGYTF. The DNA for the CDR3 is TGTGCCAGCAGGTCTCCGGGACACGAGGATGGCTACACCTTC. The chain uses TRBV28 and TRBJ1-2; maybe TRBD1 (6 bases). The CDR3 totals 14 residues. V lost 6 bases and J 6 bases, leaving 17 bases between the germline ends. Germline assignment: CDR1 MDHEN and CDR2 SYDVKM.

This chain connects TRBV19 to TRBJ1-6, with D maybe TRBD1 (5 bases). This CDR3 spans 13 amino acids. Germline values: CDR1 LNHDA, CDR2 SQIVND (reference sequence). Trimming shortened V by 6 bases and J by 7 bases, and 10 bases separated the two germline ends. CDR3 coding DNA: TGTGCCAGTAGCCGGGACGGCAATTCACCCCTCCACTTT. It encodes CASSRDGNSPLHF. Together with reference TRBV19 and TRBJ1-6, the CDR3 gives the full variable domain: DGGITQSPKYLFRKEGQNVTLSCEQNLNHDAMYWYRQDPGQGLRLIYYSQIVNDFQKGDIAEGYSVSREKKESFPLTVTSAQKNPTAFYLCASSRDGNSPLHFGNGTRLTVT.

The chain employs TRBV27 and TRBJ1-2, with 8 bases aligning to TRBD1. The length of the CDR3 is 16 residues. In germline, CDR1 is MNHEY, CDR2 SMNVEV (reference sequence). After removal of 3 bases from V and 2 bases from J, the junction contained 8 bases not matched to a gene. The DNA of the CDR3 is TGTGCCAGCAGTTTCACGTCGAGACAGGGGAACTATGGCTACACCTTC. As protein: CASSFTSRQGNYGYTF.